This TCR beta chain was documented in a study of cytomegalovirus exposure and HLA in healthy donors. About the research overall: Of all 400 or so donors who were genotyped, roughly 83% belonged to the Caucasian-associated ancestry cluster.

The CDR3 contains 14 residues. With 6 bases removed from V and 5 bases from J, the gap between germline ends came to 14 bases. Germline CDR1 and CDR2: MNHNS and SASEGT. Use of 60 Vbeta and 13 Jbeta primers characterized the PCR. TCRdb's table, derived via immunoSEQ multiplex PCR, lists solely in-frame clones and lacks some. The sample includes 200,000 to 250,000 clones, almost 85% seen only once; the top ten take about 0.58%. V gene TRBV6-1 combines with J gene TRBJ1-5; tentatively, D is TRBD1 (5 bases). The TCR comes from a woman in her thirties or forties in good health and CMV-seronegative. Sample: PBMCs. DNA for the CDR3: TGTGCCAGCAGCTCGGGGGGGGTCCATCAGCCCCAGCATTTT. Translating gives CASSSGGVHQPQHF.